This TCR beta chain was captured in a study of cytomegalovirus exposure and HLA in healthy donors. Study findings and constraints: The TCR clusters that emerged in the first cohort tended, a later analysis found, to co-occur in the approximately 130 validation repertoires.

Only in-frame clones appear in the TCRdb table, and some are missing; sequencing was by immunoSEQ multiplex PCR. The sample comprises tens of thousands of clones, more than 80% of which are singletons, and approximately 5.5% rests with the top ten. The CDR3 is made up of 13 amino acids. V lost 4 bases and J 5 bases, leaving 10 bases between the germline ends. Germline loops: CDR1 SGDLS, CDR2 YYNGEE. Remarks on this clone: Antigen unknown.

Sample: PBMCs. The chain joins TRBV9 to TRBJ2-1; D possibly corresponds to TRBD1 (5 bases). The source of this sequence is a woman aged 18-29 years in good health and CMV-seronegative. The CDR3 nucleotides are TGTGCCAGCAGCTTGGACATTCACAATGAGCAGTTCTTC. Its protein product is CASSLDIHNEQFF.